The 31 T cell receptor beta chains given below trace back to one sample, sequenced in a study of CD8 T cells in Susac syndrome. Random hexamers were used to reverse transcribe the RNA input (about 0.5 to 1 ug). MiXCR was run by TCRdb on the immunoSEQ multiplex PCR reads, yielding one entry per CDR3 protein. The sample lists roughly 250,000 distinct CDR3 sequences, 90% to 96% occurring once. The sample comprised CD4+ T cells from PBMCs. The receptors come from a human donor with Susac syndrome.

The chain links TRBV27 to TRBJ2-5, with D perhaps TRBD1 (6 bases). V was trimmed by 3 bases and J by 5 bases, leaving 16 bases between them. The germline gives CDR1 MNHEY, CDR2 SMNVEV (reference sequence). CDR3 length equals 15 residues. CDR3 sequence reads: CASSLGAGLQETQYF. CDR3 DNA: TGTGCCAGCAGTTTGGGGGCCGGGCTGCAGGAGACCCAGTACTTC.

The V call is TRBV4-1, the J call TRBJ2-7; D might be TRBD2 (5 bases). V lost 1 base to trimming and J lost 5 bases, with 15 bases between them. This CDR3 spans 15 amino acids. Germline-derived CDR1 and CDR2 are MGHRA and YSYEKL. CDR3: CASSQVVGSADEQYF. CDR3 coding DNA: TGCGCCAGCAGCCAAGTCGTGGGTAGCGCAGACGAGCAGTACTTC.

This clonotype appeared a single time. The chain employs TRBV10-3 and TRBJ1-1; D is perhaps TRBD1 (5 bases). The CDR3 totals 14 residues. Deletions cut 3 bases from V and 3 bases from J, with 11 bases between. CDR1 and CDR2 (germline): ENHRY, SYGVKD. CDR3 loop: CAISDYGGHTEAFF. CDR3 bases: TGTGCCATCAGTGACTATGGGGGACACACTGAAGCTTTCTTT.

The chain has TRBV15 and TRBJ1-1, with D possibly TRBD1 on 5 matching bases. V lost 3 bases and J lost 11, with 16 bases in between. The CDR3 loop spans 13 amino acids. The germline V gene encodes CDR1 LNHNV and CDR2 YYDKDF (reference sequence). The DNA for the CDR3 is TGTGCCACCAGCAGTCCGTGGACGGGGGAGGCTTTCTTT. Its translation: CATSSPWTGEAFF.

The V gene is TRBV4-2, the J gene TRBJ2-1; D ambiguous. Germline V gene lookup returns CDR1 LGHNA and CDR2 YNFKEQ. This CDR3 has 15 residues. Between the trimmed V and J ends, which lost 0 bases and 5 bases, there was a span of 11 bases. CDR3 nucleotides: TGTGCCAGCAGCCAAGACCGCCAACCCCACAATGAGCAGTTCTTC. Translated: CASSQDRQPHNEQFF.

This chain uses TRBV28 with TRBJ1-3; TRBD1 agrees at 7 bases. Germline CDR1 MDHEN, CDR2 SYDVKM. With 3 bases clipped from V and 0 bases from J, the junction kept 8 bases outside the gene matches. The CDR3 sequence is 17 residues long. CDR3 amino acids: CASSFPGTASSGNTIYF. The CDR3 nucleotides are TGTGCCAGCAGTTTCCCCGGGACAGCTTCCTCTGGAAACACCATATATTTT.

The chain uses TRBV20-1 and TRBJ1-5; no reliable D call. In germline, CDR1 is DFQATT, CDR2 SNEGSKA (reference sequence). V was cut by 1 base and J by 3 bases, with 4 bases left in between. The CDR3 totals 12 residues. The CDR3 sequence is CSARGFNQPQHF. In DNA form, the CDR3 reads TGCAGTGCTAGAGGTTTCAATCAGCCCCAGCATTTT.

The chain joins TRBV6-1 to TRBJ2-4, with 10 positions matching TRBD1. This CDR3 spans 14 amino acids. The V segment lost 5 bases and the J segment 7 bases; nucleotides outside the gene matches: 5. Germline V gene lookup returns CDR1 MNHNS and CDR2 SASEGT. The CDR3 region has the DNA TGTGCCAGCAGTCTCGGACAGGGGGGGAACATTCAGTACTTC. This sequence encodes CASSLGQGGNIQYF.

The chain recombines TRBV20-1 with TRBJ1-5; D is uncertain. This CDR3 is built from 12 residues. The V gene lost 5 bases and the J gene lost 2 bases, with 7 bases spanning the gap. Germline assignment: CDR1 DFQATT and CDR2 SNEGSKA (reference sequence). The CDR3 nucleotides are TGCAGTGCTCACGGGGGCAATCAGCCCCAGCATTTT. This codes for CSAHGGNQPQHF.

The rearrangement joins TRBV7-3 to TRBJ2-6; D remains unclear. V dropped 3 bases and J dropped 4 bases, with 7 bases sitting between them. Germline loops: CDR1 SGHTA, CDR2 FQGTGA. CDR3 length: 14 residues. The CDR3 loop reads CASSFDGGANVLTF. The CDR3 coding sequence is TGTGCCAGCAGCTTCGACGGCGGGGCCAACGTCCTGACTTTC.

This clonotype was found once. V gene TRBV9 combines with J gene TRBJ2-7; perhaps TRBD1 as D (5 bases). V lost 0 bases to trimming and J lost 0 bases, with 13 bases between them. Per the germline V gene, CDR1 is SGDLS and CDR2 is YYNGEE. This CDR3 is 16 amino acids long. The CDR3 DNA sequence: TGTGCCAGCAGCGTAGCGGTCGGACATAGCTCCTACGAGCAGTACTTC. Protein product: CASSVAVGHSSYEQYF.

This chain uses TRBV27 with TRBJ2-4; 7 positions agree with TRBD1. Germline V CDR1 and CDR2: MNHEY, SMNVEV (reference sequence). The CDR3 is made up of 14 amino acids. Trimming removed 6 bases from V and 3 bases from J; junction bases left unmatched: 5. The CDR3 here is CASRQTGRKNIQYF. CDR3 coding DNA: TGTGCCAGCAGACAGACAGGGCGCAAAAACATTCAGTACTTC.

The V and J genes are TRBV29-1 and TRBJ2-5; a weak D match, TRBD2 (5 bases). CDR3 length: 15 amino acids. Germline loops: CDR1 SQVTM, CDR2 ANQGSEA. V lost 1 base and J 1 base, leaving 13 bases between the germline ends. CDR3 nucleotide sequence: TGCAGCGTTGAAGGGTCCGCCGGGATCCAAGAGACCCAGTACTTC. This codes for CSVEGSAGIQETQYF.

The rearrangement uses TRBV20-1 and TRBJ1-2, with D maybe TRBD1 (5 bases). This CDR3 has 12 residues. Germline CDR1 reads DFQATT; CDR2 reads SNEGSKA (reference sequence). V shed 4 bases and J shed 2 bases, with 8 bases lying between them. CDR3 in amino acids: CSANNRNYGYTF. As DNA, the CDR3 is TGCAGTGCTAACAACAGGAACTATGGCTACACCTTC.

V is TRBV11-2 and J is TRBJ2-7; D is undetermined. Germline CDR1 is SGHAT and CDR2 is FQNNGV. The CDR3 consists of 14 residues. V was shortened by 2 bases and J by 7 bases, with 15 bases between the two germline ends. CDR3 sequence: CASSLTRRALEQYF. The DNA for the CDR3 is TGTGCCAGCAGCTTAACCCGACGGGCGTTGGAGCAGTACTTC. Filled out from reference TRBV11-2 and TRBJ2-7, the complete variable domain reads EAGVAQSPRYKIIEKRQSVAFWCNPISGHATLYWYQQILGQGPKLLIQFQNNGVVDDSQLPKDRFSAERLKGVDSTLKIQPAKLEDSAVYLCASSLTRRALEQYFGPGTRLTVT.

CDR3 DNA: TGCAGTGCCTCCCCGGAAGAGACCCAGTACTTC. Translated, it gives CSASPEETQYF. This chain connects TRBV20-1 to TRBJ2-5; D uncertain. V was pared by 6 bases and J by 3 bases, with 8 bases between. This CDR3 is built from 11 residues. CDR1 and CDR2 (germline): DFQATT, SNEGSKA (reference sequence).

J is TRBJ2-2 and V is TRBV30, with 8 bases fitting TRBD2. Germline CDR1 and CDR2: GTSNPN and SVGIG (reference sequence). This CDR3 has 13 amino acids. V lost 4 bases to trimming and J lost 8 bases; unmatched junction nucleotides: 6. CDR3 DNA sequence: TGTGCCTGGACACTAGCGGCGAAAGGGGAGCTGTTTTTT. This gives the protein CAWTLAAKGELFF.

The V and J genes are TRBV21-1 and TRBJ2-5; TRBD1, the table's D call, was not compared with the DNA. TRBV21-1 is designated a pseudogene. The CDR3 runs to 15 residues. CDR3 residues: CASSKGEGAQETQYF. CDR3 nucleotide sequence: TGTGCCAGCAGCAAAGGGGAGGGGGCCCAAGAGACCCAGTACTTC.

Only one count was recorded for this clonotype. The chain combines TRBV9 with TRBJ1-1; D is possibly TRBD1 (5 bases). Looked up from germline, CDR1 is SGDLS and CDR2 is YYNGEE. V lost 5 bases, J lost 6 bases, and 17 bases lay in between. The CDR3 loop spans 14 amino acids. DNA of the CDR3: TGTGCCAGCAGTGTTCATCCTGGAGGGGCTGAAGCTTTCTTT. Amino acids: CASSVHPGGAEAFF.

The V and J genes are TRBV9 and TRBJ2-4; TRBD2 is a possible D gene (6 bases). This CDR3 is built from 15 residues. Germline V lookup: CDR1 SGDLS, CDR2 YYNGEE. The ends were cut back, 3 bases at V and 1 base at J, with 11 bases in the middle. In nucleotides, the CDR3 is TGTGCCAGCAGCGGAGCACTAGCTGCCAAAAACATTCAGTACTTC. It specifies CASSGALAAKNIQYF.

V is TRBV2 and J is TRBJ2-7; 9 bases are a match to TRBD2. With 7 bases clipped from V and 4 bases from J, the junction kept 11 bases outside the gene matches. Per germline, CDR1 SNHLY and CDR2 FYNNEI. This CDR3 comprises 15 residues. The CDR3 reads CASTSPASGDYEQYF. Here the CDR3 DNA reads TGTGCCAGCACCTCGCCTGCTAGCGGGGATTACGAGCAGTACTTC.

The rearrangement links TRBV6-2 or TRBV6-3 to TRBJ2-7; 10 nucleotides match TRBD1. CDR1 MNHEY and CDR2 SVGEGT come from the germline V gene. V gave up 6 bases and J gave up 6 bases; unmatched junction bases: 8. The CDR3 has 14 amino acids. CDR3 residues: CASRRQGALTEQYF. The CDR3, as DNA: TGTGCCAGCAGGAGACAGGGGGCGTTGACCGAGCAGTACTTC.

CDR3 loop: CASSSPGLANRDTQYF. CDR3 in DNA: TGTGCCAGCAGCTCGCCGGGACTAGCGAATAGGGATACGCAGTATTTT. The chain links TRBV5-4 to TRBJ2-3; 10 bases align to TRBD2. This CDR3 spans 16 amino acids. Per the germline V gene, CDR1 is SGHNT and CDR2 is YYREEE (reference sequence). Trimming removed 3 bases from V and 6 bases from J; junction bases left unmatched: 10.

This chain uses TRBV11-3 with TRBJ1-1; D is perhaps TRBD1 (5 bases). Germline-derived CDR1 and CDR2 are SGHNT and YENEEA. The length of the CDR3 is 16 residues. V was shortened by 2 bases and J by 2 bases, with 15 bases between the two germline ends. The CDR3 DNA is TGTGCCAGCAGCTTATTCAGCAGGGAACGAAACACTGAAGCTTTCTTT. Encoded protein: CASSLFSRERNTEAFF.

The chain couples TRBV4-1 to TRBJ2-6; no reliable D call. Germline-derived CDR1 and CDR2 are MGHRA and YSYEKL. The ends were cut back, 1 base at V and 10 bases at J, with 5 bases in the middle. This CDR3 contains 12 residues. Written as DNA, the CDR3 is TGCGCCAGCAGCCAAGCCGGGAACGTCCTGACTTTC. It codes for CASSQAGNVLTF.

The rearrangement uses TRBV20-1 and TRBJ2-3; possible D gene TRBD2, 7 bases. This CDR3 spans 14 amino acids. Trimming left V 6 bases short and J 0 bases short, with 13 bases between. Germline CDR1 and CDR2: DFQATT and SNEGSKA (reference sequence). The CDR3 DNA is TGCAGTGCACCTAGCGGACAGAGCACAGATACGCAGTATTTT. It specifies CSAPSGQSTDTQYF.

The chain combines TRBV12-3 or TRBV12-4 with TRBJ2-1; D is possibly TRBD2 (5 bases). Between the trimmed V and J ends, which lost 6 bases and 4 bases, there was a span of 10 bases. The CDR3 spans 13 residues. In DNA form, the CDR3 reads TGTGCCAGCAGCCAGCGGATATACAATGAGCAGTTCTTC. Translation gives CASSQRIYNEQFF.

The chain is built from TRBV19 and TRBJ1-2; no definite D call. Trimming shortened V by 5 bases and J by 4 bases, and 14 bases separated the two germline ends. The germline gives CDR1 LNHDA, CDR2 SQIVND (reference sequence). The CDR3 is 14 amino acids. The CDR3 loop is CASSATTWSYGYTF. The CDR3 DNA sequence: TGTGCCAGTAGTGCCACGACCTGGAGCTATGGCTACACCTTC.

This sequence joins TRBV30 and TRBJ2-1; D is possibly TRBD1 or TRBD2 (5 bases each). V was trimmed by 3 bases and J by 7 bases, leaving 10 bases between them. The length of the CDR3 is 12 residues. CDR1 and CDR2 from the germline V gene are GTSNPN and SVGIG (reference sequence). The CDR3 region has the DNA TGTGCCTGGAGAGGGACGATTAATGAGCAGTTCTTC. It encodes CAWRGTINEQFF.

V is TRBV7-8 and J is TRBJ2-7; unclear D gene. V was trimmed by 5 bases and J by 5 bases, leaving 7 bases between them. This CDR3 region has 11 residues. CDR1 is SGHVS, CDR2 FQNEAQ, per germline. The CDR3 sequence is CASSPLHEQYF. In DNA form, the CDR3 reads TGTGCCAGCAGCCCTCTCCACGAGCAGTACTTC.

This clonotype was seen a single time. This chain uses TRBV6-2 or TRBV6-3 with TRBJ2-3; D perhaps matches TRBD2 (5 bases). The germline V and J ends were trimmed by 2 bases and 0 bases, with 9 bases remaining between them. CDR3 length: 15 residues. In germline, CDR1 is MNHEY, CDR2 SVGEGT. The CDR3 coding sequence is TGTGCCAGCAGTTACGCGGGCCTTAGCACAGATACGCAGTATTTT. This gives the protein CASSYAGLSTDTQYF.